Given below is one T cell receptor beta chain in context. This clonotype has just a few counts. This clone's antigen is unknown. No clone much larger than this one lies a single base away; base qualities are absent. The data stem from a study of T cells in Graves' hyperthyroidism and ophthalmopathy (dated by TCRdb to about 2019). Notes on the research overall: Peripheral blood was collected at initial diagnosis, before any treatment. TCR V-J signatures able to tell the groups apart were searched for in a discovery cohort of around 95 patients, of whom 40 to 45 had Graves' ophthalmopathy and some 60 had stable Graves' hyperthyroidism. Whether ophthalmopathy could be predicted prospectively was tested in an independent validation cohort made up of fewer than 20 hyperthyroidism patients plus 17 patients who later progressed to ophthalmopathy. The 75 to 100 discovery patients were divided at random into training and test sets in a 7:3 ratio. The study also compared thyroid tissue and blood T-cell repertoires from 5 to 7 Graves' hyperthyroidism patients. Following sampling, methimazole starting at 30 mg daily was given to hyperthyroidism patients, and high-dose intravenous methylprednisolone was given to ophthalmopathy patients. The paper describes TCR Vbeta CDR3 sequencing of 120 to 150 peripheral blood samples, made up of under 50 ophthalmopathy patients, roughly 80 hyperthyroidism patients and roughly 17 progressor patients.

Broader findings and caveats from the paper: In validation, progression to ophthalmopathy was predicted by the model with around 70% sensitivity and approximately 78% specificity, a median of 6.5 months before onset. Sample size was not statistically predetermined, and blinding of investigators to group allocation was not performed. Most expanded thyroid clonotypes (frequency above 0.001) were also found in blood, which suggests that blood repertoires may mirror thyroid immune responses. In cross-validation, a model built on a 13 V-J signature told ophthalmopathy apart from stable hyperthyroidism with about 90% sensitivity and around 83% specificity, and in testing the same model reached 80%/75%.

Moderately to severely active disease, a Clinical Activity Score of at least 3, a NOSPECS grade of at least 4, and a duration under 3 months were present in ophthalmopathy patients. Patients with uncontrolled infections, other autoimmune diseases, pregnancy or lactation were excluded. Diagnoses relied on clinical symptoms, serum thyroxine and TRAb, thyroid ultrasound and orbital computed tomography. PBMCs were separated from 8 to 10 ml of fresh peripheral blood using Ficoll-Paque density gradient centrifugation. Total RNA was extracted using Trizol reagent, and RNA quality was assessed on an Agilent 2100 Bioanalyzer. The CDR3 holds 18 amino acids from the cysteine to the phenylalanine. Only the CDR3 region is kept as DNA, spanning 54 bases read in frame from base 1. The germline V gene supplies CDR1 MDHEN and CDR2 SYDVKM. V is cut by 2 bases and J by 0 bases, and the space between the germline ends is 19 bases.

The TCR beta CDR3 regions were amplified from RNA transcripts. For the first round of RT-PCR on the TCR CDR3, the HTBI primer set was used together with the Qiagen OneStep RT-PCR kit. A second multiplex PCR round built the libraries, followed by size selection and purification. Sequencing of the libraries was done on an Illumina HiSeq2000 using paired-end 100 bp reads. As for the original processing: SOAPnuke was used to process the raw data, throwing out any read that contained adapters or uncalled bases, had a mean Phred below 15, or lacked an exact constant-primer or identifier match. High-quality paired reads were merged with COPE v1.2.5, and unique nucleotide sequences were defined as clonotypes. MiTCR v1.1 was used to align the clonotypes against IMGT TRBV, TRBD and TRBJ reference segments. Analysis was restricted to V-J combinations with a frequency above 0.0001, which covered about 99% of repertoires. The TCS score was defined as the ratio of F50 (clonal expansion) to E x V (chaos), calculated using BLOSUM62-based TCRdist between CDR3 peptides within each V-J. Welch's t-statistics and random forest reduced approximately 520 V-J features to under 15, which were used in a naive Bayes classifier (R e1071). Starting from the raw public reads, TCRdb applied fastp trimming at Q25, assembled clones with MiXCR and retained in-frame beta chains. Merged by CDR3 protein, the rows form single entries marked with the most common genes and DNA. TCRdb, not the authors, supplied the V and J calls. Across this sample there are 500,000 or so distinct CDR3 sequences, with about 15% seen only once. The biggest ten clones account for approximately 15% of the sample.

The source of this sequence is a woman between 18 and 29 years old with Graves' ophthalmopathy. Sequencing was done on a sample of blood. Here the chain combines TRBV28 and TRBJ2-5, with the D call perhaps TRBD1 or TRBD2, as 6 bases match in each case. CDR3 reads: CASSLVPSGDKYQETQYF. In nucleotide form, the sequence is TGTGCCAGCAGTTTAGTCCCCTCGGGGGACAAGTACCAAGAGACCCAGTACTTC.